What follows are 9 T cell receptor beta chains derived from one specimen sequenced in a study of a mutant IDH1 vaccine in newly diagnosed glioma. No cognate antigen is known for these TCRs. The time point denotes: week 23, last vaccination. Alongside topical imiquimod, each dose of vaccine comprised 300 ug of mutant IDH1 20-mer peptide. Clones were sequenced by immunoSEQ multiplex PCR, and TCRdb holds only the in-frame ones, with some missing. The table records roughly 43,000 clones, around 85% of them present only once. The specimen comprised PBMCs, sampled from a glioma patient whose treatment included an IDH1 peptide vaccine. The receptors here all came from a woman under 30 with glioma. Some clones in this sample may be carry-over from other donors' samples.

The table lists this clone with a count of one. This chain links TRBV5-1 with TRBJ2-1; the D gene is possibly TRBD2 (6 bases). The V end lost 4 bases, the J end lost 0 bases, and 14 bases lay between the germline ends. Per germline, CDR1 SGHRS and CDR2 YFSETQ. The CDR3 is 16 residues long. CDR3 loop: CASSRETGVSYNEQFF. In DNA form, the CDR3 reads TGCGCCAGCAGCCGGGAAACGGGAGTCTCCTACAATGAGCAGTTCTTC.

This clone was recorded only once. This chain connects TRBV7-9 to TRBJ1-1; D is ambiguous. Germline assignment: CDR1 SEHNR and CDR2 FQNEAQ (reference sequence). This CDR3 has 16 amino acids. V was trimmed by 6 bases and J by 0 bases, leaving 17 bases between them. In nucleotides, the CDR3 is TGTGCCAGCAGTCCGCTCCAACAGTCCATGAACACTGAAGCTTTCTTT. Protein product: CASSPLQQSMNTEAFF.

The genes are TRBV7-2 and TRBJ2-2, with 9 bases lining up with TRBD2. The V and J ends lost 1 base and 6 bases, in that order; junction bases with no gene match: 3. The CDR3 loop spans 15 amino acids. The germline V gene has CDR1 SGHTA and CDR2 FQGNSA. The CDR3: CASSLGRGGPGELFF. CDR3 DNA sequence: TGTGCCAGCAGCTTAGGGCGGGGGGGCCCCGGGGAGCTGTTTTTT.

This chain connects TRBV30 to TRBJ2-7; D ambiguous. Germline assignment: CDR1 GTSNPN and CDR2 SVGIG (reference sequence). This CDR3 has 17 residues. V shed 1 base and J shed 2 bases, with 21 bases lying between them. The CDR3 reads CAWSGLFRTRVAYEQYF. The CDR3, as DNA: TGTGCCTGGAGTGGCTTATTCCGGACCCGGGTCGCCTACGAGCAGTACTTC.

J is TRBJ2-5 and V is TRBV7-2; D not certain. The CDR3 extends over 13 amino acids. Germline assignment: CDR1 SGHTA and CDR2 FQGNSA. Trimming pared 2 bases from V and 1 base from J, leaving 5 bases between. CDR3 nucleotides: TGTGCCAGCAGCTTAAGCCTCCAAGAGACCCAGTACTTC. Encoded protein: CASSLSLQETQYF.

This rearrangement joins TRBV6-4 to TRBJ2-2; TRBD2 aligns across 11 bases. V lost 5 bases to trimming and J lost 3 bases; unmatched junction nucleotides: 2. Germline V gene sequence: CDR1 MRHNA, CDR2 SNTAGT. The CDR3 is 15 residues long. DNA of the CDR3: TGTGCCAGCAGTTCTAGCGGGAGGTACACCGGGGAGCTGTTTTTT. It codes for CASSSSGRYTGELFF.

CDR3 region: CASSPHGLAGVGEQFF. The CDR3 nucleotides are TGTGCCAGCAGCCCCCACGGACTAGCGGGAGTTGGTGAGCAGTTCTTC. The rearrangement links TRBV5-8 to TRBJ2-1; 13 positions match TRBD2. The CDR3 is made up of 16 amino acids. CDR1 SGHTS and CDR2 YDEGEE come from the germline V gene. V shed 4 bases and J 9 bases; nucleotides not matched to a gene: 10.

The V gene is TRBV6-6, the J gene TRBJ1-2; tentatively, D is TRBD1 (5 bases). The germline CDR1 and CDR2 sequences are MNHNY and SVGAGI (reference sequence). The V gene lost 6 bases and the J gene lost 6 bases, with 11 bases spanning the gap. The CDR3 loop spans 12 amino acids. This CDR3 reads CASRAGTDGYTF. Written as DNA, the CDR3 is TGTGCCAGCAGGGCAGGGACGGATGGCTACACCTTC.

This rearrangement joins TRBV5-5 to TRBJ2-7; 9 nucleotides agree with TRBD1. V dropped 3 bases and J dropped 1; count of bases not matched to a gene: 14. CDR1 and CDR2 from the germline V gene are SGHKS and YYEKEE (reference sequence). This CDR3 is built from 18 residues. The CDR3 DNA follows: TGTGCCAGCAGCTCGAAGTTCCGGGACAGGGTTCAATCCTACGAGCAGTACTTC. Its translation is CASSSKFRDRVQSYEQYF.